The sequence of this T cell receptor beta chain was determined in a study of T-cell reconstitution after alpha-beta-depleted transplantation in children. Preparing the TCRbeta library involved the use of unique molecular identifiers. TCRdb recomputed calls from the PCR reads with MiXCR, one row per CDR3 protein. Among hundreds of thousands of distinct CDR3 sequences listed, around 15% were seen once. Worth noting for this clonotype: Its antigen is unknown.

The study, taken as a whole, reports: From newly produced T cells came most of the T-cell counts and diversity one year after transplant. About two months after transplant, alpha-beta T cells reportedly came from several hundred expanded graft clones.

Germline V gene data show CDR1 as DFQATT and CDR2 as SNEGSKA (reference sequence). The CDR3 is made up of 14 amino acids. Trimming shortened V by 0 bases and J by 4 bases, and 12 bases separated the two germline ends. This receptor was obtained from a male patient aged 2 to 10 who had a stem cell transplant for acute lymphoblastic leukemia, so the T cells may come from the graft donor. Source: PBMCs, mostly from graft donor cells, taken 360 days after TCRalphabeta/CD19-depleted stem cell transplant. The gene calls are TRBV20-1 and TRBJ2-5; D is unclear. CDR3 DNA sequence: TGCAGTGCTAGAGATGTAGAACTTCGAGAGACCCAGTACTTC. Protein: CSARDVELRETQYF.